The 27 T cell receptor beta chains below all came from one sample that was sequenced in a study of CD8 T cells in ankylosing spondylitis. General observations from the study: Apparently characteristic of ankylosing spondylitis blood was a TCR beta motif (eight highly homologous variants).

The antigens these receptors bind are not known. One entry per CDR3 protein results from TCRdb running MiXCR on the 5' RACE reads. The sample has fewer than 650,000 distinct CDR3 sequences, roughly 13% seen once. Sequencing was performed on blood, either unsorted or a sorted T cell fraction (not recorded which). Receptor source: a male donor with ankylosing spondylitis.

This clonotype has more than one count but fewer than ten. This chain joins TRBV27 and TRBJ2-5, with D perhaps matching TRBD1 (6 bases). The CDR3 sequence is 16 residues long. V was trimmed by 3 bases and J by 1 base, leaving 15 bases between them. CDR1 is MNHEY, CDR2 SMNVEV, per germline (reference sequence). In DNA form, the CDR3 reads TGTGCCAGCAGTTTTAAGGCCGGACAGTCCCAAGAGACCCAGTACTTC. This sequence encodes CASSFKAGQSQETQYF.

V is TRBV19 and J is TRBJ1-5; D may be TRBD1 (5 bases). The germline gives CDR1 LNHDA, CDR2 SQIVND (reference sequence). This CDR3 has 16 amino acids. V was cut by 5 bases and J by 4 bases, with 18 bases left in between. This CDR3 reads CASSARDSGPNQPQHF. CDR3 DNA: TGTGCCAGTAGTGCCCGGGACTCAGGACCAAATCAGCCCCAGCATTTT.

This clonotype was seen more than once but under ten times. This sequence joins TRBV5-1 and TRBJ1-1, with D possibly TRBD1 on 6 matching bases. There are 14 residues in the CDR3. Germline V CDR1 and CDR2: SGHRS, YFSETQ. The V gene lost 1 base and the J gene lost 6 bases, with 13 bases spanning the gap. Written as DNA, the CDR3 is TGCGCCAGCAGCTTGACGGGGGGGCGAGCTGAAGCTTTCTTT. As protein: CASSLTGGRAEAFF.

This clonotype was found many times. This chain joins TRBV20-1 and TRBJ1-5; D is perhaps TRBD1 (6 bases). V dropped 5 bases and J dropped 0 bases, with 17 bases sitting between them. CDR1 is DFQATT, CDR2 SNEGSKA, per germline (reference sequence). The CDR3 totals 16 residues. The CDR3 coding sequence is TGCAGTGCTTCCGAACAGGGCCCCCTTAGCAATCAGCCCCAGCATTTT. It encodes CSASEQGPLSNQPQHF.

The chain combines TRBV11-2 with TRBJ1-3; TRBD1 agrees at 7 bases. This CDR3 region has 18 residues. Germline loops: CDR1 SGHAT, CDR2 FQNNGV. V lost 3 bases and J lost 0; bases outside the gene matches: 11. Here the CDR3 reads CASSFGQVPTTSGNTIYF. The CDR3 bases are TGTGCCAGCAGCTTCGGACAGGTCCCGACGACCTCTGGAAACACCATATATTTT.

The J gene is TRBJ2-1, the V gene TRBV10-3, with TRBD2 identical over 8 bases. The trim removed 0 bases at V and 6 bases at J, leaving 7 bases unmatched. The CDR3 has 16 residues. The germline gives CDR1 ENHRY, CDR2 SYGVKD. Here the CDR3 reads CAISESGSGTRNEQFF. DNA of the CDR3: TGTGCCATCAGTGAGTCGGGTAGCGGGACCCGCAATGAGCAGTTCTTC.

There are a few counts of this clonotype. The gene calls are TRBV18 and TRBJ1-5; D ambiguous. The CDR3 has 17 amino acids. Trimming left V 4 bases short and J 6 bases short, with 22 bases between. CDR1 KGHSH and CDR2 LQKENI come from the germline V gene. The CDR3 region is CASSLFHGGGVVQPQHF. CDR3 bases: TGTGCCAGCTCACTGTTCCACGGCGGCGGTGTTGTTCAGCCCCAGCATTTT.

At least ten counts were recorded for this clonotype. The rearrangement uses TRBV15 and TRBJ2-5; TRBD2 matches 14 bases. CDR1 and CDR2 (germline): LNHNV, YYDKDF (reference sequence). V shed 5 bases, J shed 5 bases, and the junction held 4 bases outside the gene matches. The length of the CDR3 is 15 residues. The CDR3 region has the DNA TGTGCCACCAGCGGACTAGCGGGAGGAAGTGAGACCCAGTACTTC. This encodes CATSGLAGGSETQYF. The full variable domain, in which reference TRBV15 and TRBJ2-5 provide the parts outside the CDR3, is DAMVIQNPRYQVTQFGKPVTLSCSQTLNHNVMYWYQQKSSQAPKLLFHYYDKDFNNEADTPDNFQSRRPNTSFCFLDIRSPGLGDTAMYLCATSGLAGGSETQYFGPGTRLLVL.

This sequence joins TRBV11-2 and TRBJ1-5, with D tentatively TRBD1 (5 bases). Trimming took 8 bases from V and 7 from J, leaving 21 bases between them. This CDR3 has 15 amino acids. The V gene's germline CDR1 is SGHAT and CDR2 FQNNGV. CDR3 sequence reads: CASAIGGGVDQPQHF. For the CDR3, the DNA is TGTGCCAGCGCTATTGGGGGAGGGGTGGACCAGCCCCAGCATTTT.

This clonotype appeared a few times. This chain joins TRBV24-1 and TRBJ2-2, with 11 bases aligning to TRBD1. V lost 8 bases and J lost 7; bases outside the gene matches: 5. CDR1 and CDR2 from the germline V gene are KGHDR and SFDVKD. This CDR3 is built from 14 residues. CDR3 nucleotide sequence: TGTGCCACCACCGGGACAGGGGGTAGCGGGGAGCTGTTTTTT. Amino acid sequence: CATTGTGGSGELFF.

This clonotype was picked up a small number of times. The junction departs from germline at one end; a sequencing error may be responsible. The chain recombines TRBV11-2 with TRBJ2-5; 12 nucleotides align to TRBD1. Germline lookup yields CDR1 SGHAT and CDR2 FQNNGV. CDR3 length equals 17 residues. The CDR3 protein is CASSLDRDRGRQETQYF. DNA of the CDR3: TGTGCCAGCAGCCTAGACCGGGACAGGGGGCGGCAAGAGACCCAGTACTTC.

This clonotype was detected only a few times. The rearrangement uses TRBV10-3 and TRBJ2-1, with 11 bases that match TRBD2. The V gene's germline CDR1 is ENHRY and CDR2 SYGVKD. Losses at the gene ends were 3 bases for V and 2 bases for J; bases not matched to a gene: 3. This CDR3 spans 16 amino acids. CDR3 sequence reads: CAISDPLAGAYNEQFF. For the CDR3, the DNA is TGTGCCATCAGTGACCCACTAGCGGGAGCCTACAATGAGCAGTTCTTC.

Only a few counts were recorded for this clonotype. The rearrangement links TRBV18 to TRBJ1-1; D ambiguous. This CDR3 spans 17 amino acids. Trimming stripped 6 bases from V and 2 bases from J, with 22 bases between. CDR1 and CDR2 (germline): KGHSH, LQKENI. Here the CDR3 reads CASSASDTSADNTEAFF. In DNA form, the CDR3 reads TGTGCCAGCTCCGCATCCGACACCTCGGCTGATAACACTGAAGCTTTCTTT.

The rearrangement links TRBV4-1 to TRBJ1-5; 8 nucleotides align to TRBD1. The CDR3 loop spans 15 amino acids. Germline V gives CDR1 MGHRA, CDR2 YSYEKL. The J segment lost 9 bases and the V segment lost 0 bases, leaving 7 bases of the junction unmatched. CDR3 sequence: CASSQDDRGALPQHF. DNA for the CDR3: TGCGCCAGCAGCCAAGATGACAGGGGTGCGTTGCCCCAGCATTTT.

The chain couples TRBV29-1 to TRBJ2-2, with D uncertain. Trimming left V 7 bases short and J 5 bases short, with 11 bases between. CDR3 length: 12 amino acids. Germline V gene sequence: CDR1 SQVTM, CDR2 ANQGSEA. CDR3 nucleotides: TGCAGCGCTGTTAGGAGTACCGGGGAGCTGTTTTTT. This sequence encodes CSAVRSTGELFF.

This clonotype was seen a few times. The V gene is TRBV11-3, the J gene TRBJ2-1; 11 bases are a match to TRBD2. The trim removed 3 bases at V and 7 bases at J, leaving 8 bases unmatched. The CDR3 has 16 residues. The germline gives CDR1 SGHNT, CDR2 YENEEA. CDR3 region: CASSFVTSGIGNEQFF. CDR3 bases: TGTGCCAGCAGCTTCGTGACTAGCGGGATTGGTAATGAGCAGTTCTTC.

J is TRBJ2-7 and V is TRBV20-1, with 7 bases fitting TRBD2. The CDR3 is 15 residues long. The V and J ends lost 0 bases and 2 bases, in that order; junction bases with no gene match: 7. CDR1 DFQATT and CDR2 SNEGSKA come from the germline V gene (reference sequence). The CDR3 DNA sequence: TGCAGTGCTAGAGATCCTTCGGGAGGACCCTACGAGCAGTACGTC. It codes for CSARDPSGGPYEQYV.

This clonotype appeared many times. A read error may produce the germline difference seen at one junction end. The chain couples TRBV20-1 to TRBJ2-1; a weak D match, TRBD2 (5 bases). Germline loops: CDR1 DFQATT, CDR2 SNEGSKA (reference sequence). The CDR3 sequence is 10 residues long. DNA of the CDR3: TGCAGTGCTGACTACCATGAGCAGTTCTTC. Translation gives CSADYHEQFF.

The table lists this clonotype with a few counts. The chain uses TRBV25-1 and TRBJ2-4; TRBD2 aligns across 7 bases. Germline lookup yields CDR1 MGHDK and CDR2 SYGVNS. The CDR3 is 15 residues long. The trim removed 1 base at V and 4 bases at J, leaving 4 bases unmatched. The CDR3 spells CASSEWGGSKNIQYF. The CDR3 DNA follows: TGTGCCAGCAGTGAATGGGGCGGGAGTAAAAACATTCAGTACTTC. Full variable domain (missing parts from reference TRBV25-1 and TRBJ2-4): EADIYQTPRYLVIGTGKKITLECSQTMGHDKMYWYQQDPGMELHLIHYSYGVNSTEKGDLSSESTVSRIRTEHFPLTLESARPSHTSQYLCASSEWGGSKNIQYFGAGTRLSVL.

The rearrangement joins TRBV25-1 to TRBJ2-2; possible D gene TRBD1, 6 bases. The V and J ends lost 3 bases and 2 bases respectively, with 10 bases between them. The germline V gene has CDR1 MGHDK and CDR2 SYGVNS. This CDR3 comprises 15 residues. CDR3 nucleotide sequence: TGTGCCAGCAGTGATTGGACAGCTAACACCGGGGAGCTGTTTTTT. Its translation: CASSDWTANTGELFF.

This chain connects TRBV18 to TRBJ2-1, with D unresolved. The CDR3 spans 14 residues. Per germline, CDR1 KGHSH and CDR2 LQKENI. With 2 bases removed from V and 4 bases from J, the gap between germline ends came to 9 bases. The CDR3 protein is CASSPSPEYNEQFF. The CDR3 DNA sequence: TGTGCCAGCTCACCATCGCCCGAGTACAATGAGCAGTTCTTC. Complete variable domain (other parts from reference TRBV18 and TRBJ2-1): NAGVMQNPRHLVRRRGQEARLRCSPMKGHSHVYWYRQLPEEGLKFMVYLQKENIIDESGMPKERFSAEFPKEGPSILRIQQVVRGDSAAYFCASSPSPEYNEQFFGPGTRLTVL.

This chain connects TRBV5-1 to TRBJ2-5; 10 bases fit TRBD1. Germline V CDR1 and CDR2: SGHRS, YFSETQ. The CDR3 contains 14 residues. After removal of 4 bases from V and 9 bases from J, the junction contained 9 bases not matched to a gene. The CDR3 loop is CASSRGTGEKAQYF. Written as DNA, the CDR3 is TGCGCCAGCAGCCGGGGGACAGGGGAAAAGGCCCAGTACTTC.

The CDR3 loop is CSASRESETQYF. CDR3 sequence (DNA): TGCAGTGCTAGCAGGGAGTCGGAGACCCAGTACTTC. The chain recombines TRBV20-1 with TRBJ2-5; TRBD1 or TRBD2 may be the D gene (5 bases each). CDR1 is DFQATT and CDR2 is SNEGSKA in the germline V gene (reference sequence). Trimming removed 3 bases at V and 5 bases at J, with 10 bases between. CDR3 length: 12 residues.

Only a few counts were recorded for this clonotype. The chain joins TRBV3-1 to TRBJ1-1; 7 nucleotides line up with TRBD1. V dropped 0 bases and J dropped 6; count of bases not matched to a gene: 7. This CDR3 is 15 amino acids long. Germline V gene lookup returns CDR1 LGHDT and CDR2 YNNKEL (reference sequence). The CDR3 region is CASSQEGGPNAEAFF. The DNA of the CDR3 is TGTGCCAGCAGCCAAGAAGGGGGCCCCAACGCTGAAGCTTTCTTT.

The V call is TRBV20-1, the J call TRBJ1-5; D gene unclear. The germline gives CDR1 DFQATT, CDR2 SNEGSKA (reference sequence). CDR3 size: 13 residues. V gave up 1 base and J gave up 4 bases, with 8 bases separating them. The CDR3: CSARVHTNQPQHF. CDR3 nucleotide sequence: TGCAGTGCTAGAGTCCATACTAATCAGCCCCAGCATTTT.

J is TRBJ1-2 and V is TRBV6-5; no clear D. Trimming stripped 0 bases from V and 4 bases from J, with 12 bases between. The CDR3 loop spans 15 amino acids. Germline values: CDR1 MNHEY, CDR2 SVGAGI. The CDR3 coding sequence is TGTGCCAGCAGTTACTCGGTCGGCAGGAGCTATGGCTACACCTTC. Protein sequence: CASSYSVGRSYGYTF.

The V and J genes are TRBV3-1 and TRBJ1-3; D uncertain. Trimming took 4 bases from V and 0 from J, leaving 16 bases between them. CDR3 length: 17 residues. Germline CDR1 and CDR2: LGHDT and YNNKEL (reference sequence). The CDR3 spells CASSPHTALGSGNTIYF. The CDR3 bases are TGTGCCAGCAGCCCACACACAGCTCTCGGCTCTGGAAACACCATATATTTT.